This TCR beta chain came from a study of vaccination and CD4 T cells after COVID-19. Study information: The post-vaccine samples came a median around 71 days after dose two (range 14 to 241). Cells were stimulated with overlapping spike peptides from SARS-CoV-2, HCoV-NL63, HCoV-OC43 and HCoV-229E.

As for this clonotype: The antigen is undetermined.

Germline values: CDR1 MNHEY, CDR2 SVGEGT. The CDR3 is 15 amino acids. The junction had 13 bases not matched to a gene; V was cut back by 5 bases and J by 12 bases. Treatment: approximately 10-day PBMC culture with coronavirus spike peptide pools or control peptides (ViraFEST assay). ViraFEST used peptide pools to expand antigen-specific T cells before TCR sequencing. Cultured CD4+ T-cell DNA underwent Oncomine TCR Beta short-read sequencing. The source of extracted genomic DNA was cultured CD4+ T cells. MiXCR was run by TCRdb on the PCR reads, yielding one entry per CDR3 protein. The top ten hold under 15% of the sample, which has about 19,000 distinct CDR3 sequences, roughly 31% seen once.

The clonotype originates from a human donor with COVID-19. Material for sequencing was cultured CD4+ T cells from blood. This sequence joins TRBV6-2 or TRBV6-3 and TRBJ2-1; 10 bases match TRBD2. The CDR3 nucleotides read TGTGCCAGCAGTCGTACTACTAGCGGGATACTGGTGCAGTTCTTC. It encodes CASSRTTSGILVQFF.